The T cell receptor (beta chain) under discussion was sequenced for a study of blood T cell repertoires in COVID-19. Study in general: From the United States, Italy and Spain came samples of acute and convalescent COVID-19.

Germline assignment: CDR1 MNHEY and CDR2 SVGAGI. The CDR3 is 15 amino acids. The V gene lost 6 bases and the J gene lost 0 bases, with 12 bases spanning the gap. This study enrolled people aged roughly 18 to 89 from around 26 US geographic areas. Participants' reported clinical history set cohort assignment. The table came from immunoSEQ multiplex PCR; TCRdb's copy has only in-frame clones and leaves some out. The sample holds more than 300,000 clones, 88% seen once. Input material: PBMCs or T cells enriched from blood (not recorded which). The TCR was taken from a woman aged 18-35 years who had recovered from COVID-19. The V call is TRBV6-5, the J call TRBJ2-4, with unresolved D. The CDR3 DNA sequence: TGTGCCAGCAGCCCGCCAGGCGTAGCCAAAAACATTCAGTACTTC. Its translation is CASSPPGVAKNIQYF.